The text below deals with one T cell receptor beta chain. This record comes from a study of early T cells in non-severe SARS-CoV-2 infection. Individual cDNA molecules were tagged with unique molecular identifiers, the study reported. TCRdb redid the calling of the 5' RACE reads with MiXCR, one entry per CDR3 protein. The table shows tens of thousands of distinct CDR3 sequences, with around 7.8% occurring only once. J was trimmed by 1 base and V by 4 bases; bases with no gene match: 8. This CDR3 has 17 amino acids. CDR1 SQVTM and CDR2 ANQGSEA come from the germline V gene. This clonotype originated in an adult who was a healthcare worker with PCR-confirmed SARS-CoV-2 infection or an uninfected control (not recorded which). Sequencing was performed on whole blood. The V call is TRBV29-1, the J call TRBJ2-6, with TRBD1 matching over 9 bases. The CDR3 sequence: CSVAMGTGISGANVLTF. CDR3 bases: TGCAGCGTTGCCATGGGGACAGGGATTTCTGGGGCCAACGTCCTGACTTTC.